These 29 T cell receptor beta chains were sequenced from one sample in a study of T cells expressing NK-cell markers. TCRdb re-called the 5' RACE reads and catalogs CDR3 proteins one per entry, DNA excluded. This sample's clone table lists approximately 380,000 distinct CDR3 sequences. The sequenced sample consisted of blood T cells: a sorted CD56 or NKG2C T cell subset, CD4+ or CD8+ T cells, or bulk PBMC T cells (not recorded which). The receptors stem from a man aged 18-70 years in good health.

The chain is built from TRBV20-1 and TRBJ1-5. This CDR3 region has 16 residues. Germline V gene sequence: CDR1 DFQATT, CDR2 SNEGSKA (reference sequence). The CDR3 is CSARERHRVGYQPQHF.

The chain combines TRBV28 with TRBJ2-7; the D call from TCRdb, TRBD1, cannot be confirmed without DNA. CDR3 length: 13 amino acids. Germline V lookup: CDR1 MDHEN, CDR2 SYDVKM. Here the CDR3 reads CASSQGGVHEQYF.

This rearrangement joins TRBV4-2 to TRBJ2-1; TCRdb gives TRBD2 as the D gene, but with no DNA this cannot be confirmed. The CDR3 consists of 16 residues. Per germline, CDR1 LGHNA and CDR2 YNFKEQ. The CDR3: CASPKRWVPSYNEQFF.

V usage is TRBV12-3 or TRBV12-4 and J usage is TRBJ2-5; TCRdb reports TRBD2, a call that lacks DNA to check it against. The CDR3 sequence is 17 residues long. CDR3 sequence reads: CASSPRALAGAERGQYF.

The chain recombines TRBV3-1 with TRBJ2-7; without DNA, the TCRdb call of TRBD2 cannot be checked. The CDR3 covers 14 residues. Germline CDR1 reads LGHDT; CDR2 reads YNNKEL (reference sequence). The CDR3 reads CASSHLAGIGEQYF.

The chain is built from TRBV5-4 and TRBJ2-4; the D gene TCRdb calls, TRBD1, cannot be checked with no DNA. CDR1 is SGHNT, CDR2 YYREEE, per germline (reference sequence). The CDR3 runs 17 residues. The CDR3 is CASSLMGGRLAKNIQYF.

The rearrangement links TRBV6-1 to TRBJ2-2. The CDR3 loop spans 15 amino acids. The V gene's germline CDR1 is MNHNS and CDR2 SASEGT. CDR3 residues: CASSSQRGTTGELFF.

The J gene is TRBJ2-7, the V gene TRBV9; TCRdb designates TRBD1, a call that cannot be tested without DNA. The CDR3 contains 13 residues. Per the germline V gene, CDR1 is SGDLS and CDR2 is YYNGEE. The CDR3 loop is CASSVMGLGEQYF. Filled out from reference TRBV9 and TRBJ2-7, the complete variable domain reads DSGVTQTPKHLITATGQRVTLRCSPRSGDLSVYWYQQSLDQGLQFLIQYYNGEERAKGNILERFSAQQFPDLHSELNLSSLELGDSALYFCASSVMGLGEQYFGPGTRLTVT.

V is TRBV15 and J is TRBJ1-6; TCRdb returns TRBD1, unconfirmable since there is no DNA. The CDR3 is 15 amino acids. Germline V gene data show CDR1 as LNHNV and CDR2 as YYDKDF (reference sequence). This CDR3 is CATSRGGGDNSPLHF.

The chain is built from TRBV13 and TRBJ1-1; the D gene TCRdb calls, TRBD1, cannot be checked with no DNA. Germline CDR1 and CDR2: PRHDT and FYEKMQ (reference sequence). The CDR3 is made up of 14 amino acids. CDR3 in amino acids: CASRYRGINTEAFF. The full variable domain, its missing parts supplied by reference TRBV13 and TRBJ1-1, is AAGVIQSPRHLIKEKRETATLKCYPIPRHDTVYWYQQGPGQDPQFLISFYEKMQSDKGSIPDRFSAQQFSDYHSELNMSSLELGDSALYFCASRYRGINTEAFFGQGTRLTVV.

CDR3 loop: CSVEDAHRGSGELFF. The chain carries TRBV29-1 and TRBJ2-2; TCRdb proposes TRBD1, but this gene call is untestable without DNA. This CDR3 has 15 residues. CDR1 SQVTM and CDR2 ANQGSEA come from the germline V gene.

The CDR3 is CSAPQGIRPYNEQFF. J is TRBJ2-1 and V is TRBV20-1; the D call of TRBD1 rests on TCRdb alone, since no DNA is present to check it. The CDR3 spans 15 residues. The V gene's germline CDR1 is DFQATT and CDR2 SNEGSKA (reference sequence).

The chain employs TRBV20-1 and TRBJ2-2; TCRdb designates TRBD1, a call that cannot be tested without DNA. The CDR3 is made up of 20 amino acids. The germline V gene encodes CDR1 DFQATT and CDR2 SNEGSKA (reference sequence). This CDR3 is CSARDFIAIQRQGNTGELFF.

The V gene is TRBV1, the J gene TRBJ2-6; TCRdb selects TRBD2, and the lack of DNA leaves this call unchecked. TRBV1 is a listed pseudogene. The CDR3 is made up of 17 amino acids. The CDR3 is CTSSPTSPSSGANVLTF.

V usage is TRBV7-2 and J usage is TRBJ2-5; lacking DNA, the TRBD1 call made by TCRdb goes unchecked. Germline CDR1 SGHTA, CDR2 FQGNSA. CDR3 length: 15 residues. The CDR3 region is CASSGAGIEQETQYF.

The gene calls are TRBV20-1 and TRBJ2-1; TCRdb reports TRBD2, a call that lacks DNA to check it against. CDR1 and CDR2 (germline): DFQATT, SNEGSKA (reference sequence). The CDR3 extends over 15 amino acids. CDR3 sequence reads: CSALSLRGAYNEQFF.

V is TRBV6-1 and J is TRBJ1-3. CDR3 length: 14 amino acids. Germline assignment: CDR1 MNHNS and CDR2 SASEGT. CDR3 sequence reads: CASAGPTRPDTIYF.

J is TRBJ1-6 and V is TRBV19; with no DNA, the TCRdb D assignment of TRBD1 cannot be verified. The CDR3 covers 14 residues. Germline-derived CDR1 and CDR2 are LNHDA and SQIVND (reference sequence). CDR3 amino acids: CASRTRGERSPLHF.

CDR3 amino acids: CASSEAFSRGYTF. The J gene is TRBJ1-2, the V gene TRBV6-1. The CDR3 has 13 amino acids. The germline V gene has CDR1 MNHNS and CDR2 SASEGT.

V gene TRBV25-1 combines with J gene TRBJ2-2; the D gene TCRdb calls, TRBD2, cannot be checked with no DNA. This CDR3 has 19 residues. CDR1 is MGHDK, CDR2 SYGVNS, per germline. CDR3 in amino acids: CASSGRGLSGGTNTGELFF.

J is TRBJ1-6 and V is TRBV20-1; TCRdb selects TRBD1, and the lack of DNA leaves this call unchecked. Germline V gene data show CDR1 as DFQATT and CDR2 as SNEGSKA (reference sequence). The CDR3 is made up of 16 amino acids. The CDR3 reads CSASGRDGRVNSPLHF.

This sequence joins TRBV4-2 and TRBJ2-3; absent DNA, TCRdb's TRBD2 call cannot be checked. The CDR3 runs 16 residues. Germline values: CDR1 LGHNA, CDR2 YNFKEQ. CDR3 amino acids: CASSPDGAGGQDTQYF.

Here the CDR3 reads CSANTGTSIYGYTF. This chain links TRBV20-1 with TRBJ1-2; as DNA is missing, the TRBD1 call by TCRdb cannot be tested. Germline CDR1 DFQATT, CDR2 SNEGSKA (reference sequence). The CDR3 covers 14 residues.

V usage is TRBV9 and J usage is TRBJ2-1; TCRdb names TRBD2, which stays unverified in the absence of DNA. The CDR3 runs 15 residues. The germline CDR1 and CDR2 sequences are SGDLS and YYNGEE. CDR3 in amino acids: CASGGMPSSYNEQFF.

The V and J genes are TRBV14 and TRBJ1-1; TCRdb lists TRBD1, though no DNA is available to test this call. CDR1 is SGHDN, CDR2 FVKESK, per germline. The CDR3 is made up of 16 amino acids. The CDR3 here is CASSQVSGTGYTEAFF.

The chain has TRBV29-1 and TRBJ1-3. The CDR3 covers 14 residues. Per the germline V gene, CDR1 is SQVTM and CDR2 is ANQGSEA. CDR3 region: CSVEDPFSGNTIYF.

The genes are TRBV5-1 and TRBJ2-3; with no DNA, the TCRdb D assignment of TRBD2 cannot be verified. The CDR3 sequence is 18 residues long. Germline V CDR1 and CDR2: SGHRS, YFSETQ. The CDR3 loop reads CASSLGLAGGPGTDTQYF.

The chain uses TRBV12-3 or TRBV12-4 and TRBJ2-3; the D gene TCRdb calls, TRBD1, cannot be checked with no DNA. The CDR3 has 15 amino acids. The CDR3 here is CASSRRRTETDTQYF.

The chain employs TRBV6-2 or TRBV6-3 and TRBJ1-5. CDR1 and CDR2 from the germline V gene are MNHEY and SVGEGT. The length of the CDR3 is 15 residues. CDR3 amino acids: CASSPKVYSNQPQHF.